The 9 T cell receptor beta chains listed next were all sequenced from one sample in a study of radiotherapy plus CTLA-4 blockade in lung cancer. Sequencing was performed with immunoSEQ multiplex PCR; in TCRdb, only in-frame clones are kept and a portion is missing. The sample holds about 60,000 clones, 77% seen once. The source material was peripheral blood, sampled from a patient treated with radiotherapy plus ipilimumab. The receptor set was obtained from a human donor with non-small cell lung cancer who had a partial response to radiotherapy plus ipilimumab.

This clone occurred a few times. The chain joins TRBV15 to TRBJ1-2; TRBD1 agrees at 10 bases. The CDR3 has 15 amino acids. The germline gives CDR1 LNHNV, CDR2 YYDKDF (reference sequence). Losses at the gene ends were 5 bases for V and 5 bases for J; bases not matched to a gene: 8. The CDR3 nucleotides are TGTGCCACCAGCGGAATTGGGACAGGGGTTTATGGCTACACCTTC. Translated: CATSGIGTGVYGYTF.

In this sample, this clone turned up once. This rearrangement joins TRBV11-3 to TRBJ1-1, with D possibly matching TRBD1 (5 bases). Germline V gene sequence: CDR1 SGHNT, CDR2 YENEEA. The CDR3 extends over 13 amino acids. V lost 4 bases, J lost 3 bases, and 9 bases lay in between. The CDR3 bases are TGTGCCAGCAGCTCAGCAGGGTACACTGAAGCTTTCTTT. This codes for CASSSAGYTEAFF.

This rearrangement joins TRBV6-1 to TRBJ1-1; 8 bases align to TRBD1. Germline CDR1 and CDR2: MNHNS and SASEGT. This CDR3 is 12 amino acids long. Unmatched junction bases numbered 9, after V lost 7 bases and J lost 11 bases. Written as DNA, the CDR3 is TGTGCCAGCAAGGACAGGGCTTGGCTGGCTTTCTTT. Protein: CASKDRAWLAFF.

The J gene is TRBJ1-3, the V gene TRBV7-2; D ambiguous. V lost 1 base and J 4 bases, leaving 11 bases between the germline ends. This CDR3 comprises 15 residues. Germline CDR1 and CDR2: SGHTA and FQGNSA. The CDR3 here is CASSLGGGIGNTIYF. The CDR3 DNA sequence: TGTGCCAGCAGCTTAGGAGGAGGGATCGGAAACACCATATATTTT.

CDR3 sequence: CASSLVRGHEQYF. CDR3 sequence (DNA): TGTGCCAGCAGCTTGGTCAGGGGCCACGAGCAGTACTTC. The chain joins TRBV5-5 to TRBJ2-7; TRBD1 might be the D (6 bases). The length of the CDR3 is 13 residues. The V end was cut by 0 bases, the J end by 5 bases, with 9 bases between. Germline loops: CDR1 SGHKS, CDR2 YYEKEE (reference sequence).

This chain connects TRBV7-8 to TRBJ2-6; D perhaps matches TRBD2 (5 bases). Germline V lookup: CDR1 SGHVS, CDR2 FQNEAQ. Trimming cost V 3 bases and J 0 bases, with 9 bases left between them. This CDR3 has 16 amino acids. The CDR3 coding sequence is TGTGCCAGCAGCTTGCAGAGGGACTCTGGGGCCAACGTCCTGACTTTC. Translating gives CASSLQRDSGANVLTF.

The chain combines TRBV13 with TRBJ1-5; 8 nucleotides align to TRBD1. V gave up 5 bases and J gave up 0 bases; unmatched junction bases: 6. Germline V lookup: CDR1 PRHDT, CDR2 FYEKMQ (reference sequence). The CDR3 is 16 residues long. The CDR3 nucleotides are TGTGCCAGCAGCATCTCCAGGGGGCTTAGCAATCAGCCCCAGCATTTT. It codes for CASSISRGLSNQPQHF.

The rearrangement links TRBV30 to TRBJ2-1, with a weak D call TRBD2 (5 bases). The V gene lost 5 bases and the J gene lost 6 bases, with 17 bases spanning the gap. Germline assignment: CDR1 GTSNPN and CDR2 SVGIG (reference sequence). The CDR3 has 14 amino acids. In DNA, the CDR3 is TGTGCCTGGGAGCGGAATTCACGTTCCAATGAGCAGTTCTTC. Its protein is CAWERNSRSNEQFF.

By share of the sample, this clone is medium-sized. The chain combines TRBV30 with TRBJ1-2; D is possibly TRBD1 (6 bases). The V end was cut by 3 bases, the J end by 3 bases, with 11 bases between. This CDR3 has 13 amino acids. Germline CDR1 GTSNPN, CDR2 SVGIG (reference sequence). The CDR3 region has the DNA TGTGCCTGGAGGTCCAGGGGAGACTATGGCTACACCTTC. As protein: CAWRSRGDYGYTF.